By its share, the clone carrying this TCR beta chain is medium-sized. V trimming: 3 bases; J trimming: 3 bases; junction bases outside the gene matches: 8. The CDR3 is made up of 15 amino acids. Germline V lookup: CDR1 MNHEY, CDR2 SMNVEV (reference sequence). The source of the sample is a study of early T cells in non-severe SARS-CoV-2 infection. On the study more broadly: Sequenced material consisted of bulk RNA (from unsorted whole blood), and chains were unpaired.

Each cDNA molecule carried a unique molecular identifier. TCRdb reprocessed the 5' RACE reads with MiXCR, giving one entry per CDR3 protein. This repertoire shows roughly 28,000 distinct CDR3 sequences, roughly 5.9% found once; its top ten account for around 1%. Sequencing used whole blood. The chain has TRBV27 and TRBJ2-7, with TRBD1 matching 7 bases. The receptor was isolated from an adult who was a healthcare worker with PCR-confirmed SARS-CoV-2 infection or an uninfected control (not recorded which). The CDR3 protein is CASSLAGQENYEQYF. The CDR3 nucleotides are TGTGCCAGCAGTTTGGCCGGACAGGAGAACTACGAGCAGTACTTC.